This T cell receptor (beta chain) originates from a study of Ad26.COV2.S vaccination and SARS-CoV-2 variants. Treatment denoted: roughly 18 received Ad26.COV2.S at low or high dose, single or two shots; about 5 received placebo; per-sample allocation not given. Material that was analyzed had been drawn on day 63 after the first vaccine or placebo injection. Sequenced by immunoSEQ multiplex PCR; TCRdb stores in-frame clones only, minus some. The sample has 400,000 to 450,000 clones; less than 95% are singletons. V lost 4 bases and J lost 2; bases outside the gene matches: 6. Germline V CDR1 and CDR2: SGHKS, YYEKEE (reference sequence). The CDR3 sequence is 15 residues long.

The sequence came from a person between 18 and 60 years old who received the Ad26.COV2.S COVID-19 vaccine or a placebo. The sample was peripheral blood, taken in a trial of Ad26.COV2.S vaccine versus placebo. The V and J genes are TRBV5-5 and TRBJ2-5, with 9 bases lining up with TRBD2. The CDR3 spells CASSVGLAKQETQYF. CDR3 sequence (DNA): TGTGCCAGCAGCGTGGGACTAGCCAAACAAGAGACCCAGTACTTC.